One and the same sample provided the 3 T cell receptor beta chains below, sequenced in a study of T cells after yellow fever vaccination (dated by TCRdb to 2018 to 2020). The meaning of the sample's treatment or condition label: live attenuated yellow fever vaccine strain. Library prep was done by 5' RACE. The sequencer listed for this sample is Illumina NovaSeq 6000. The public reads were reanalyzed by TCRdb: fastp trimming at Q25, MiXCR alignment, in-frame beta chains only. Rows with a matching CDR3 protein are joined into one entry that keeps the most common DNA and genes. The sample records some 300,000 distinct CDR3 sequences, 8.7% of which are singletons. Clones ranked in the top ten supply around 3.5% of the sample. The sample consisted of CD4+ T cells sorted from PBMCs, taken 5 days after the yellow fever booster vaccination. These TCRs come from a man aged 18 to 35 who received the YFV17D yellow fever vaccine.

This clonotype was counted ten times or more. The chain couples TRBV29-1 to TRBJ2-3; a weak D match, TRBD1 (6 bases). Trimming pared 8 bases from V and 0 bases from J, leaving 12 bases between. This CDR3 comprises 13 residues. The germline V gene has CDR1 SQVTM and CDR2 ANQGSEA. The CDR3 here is CSTRGSSTDTQYF. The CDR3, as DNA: TGCAGCACCAGGGGTTCTAGCACAGATACGCAGTATTTT.

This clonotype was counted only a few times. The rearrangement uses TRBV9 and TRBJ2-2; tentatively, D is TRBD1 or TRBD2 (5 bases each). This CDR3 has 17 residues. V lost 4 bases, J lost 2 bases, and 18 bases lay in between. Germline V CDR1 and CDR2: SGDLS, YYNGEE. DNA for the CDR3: TGTGCCAGCAGCCGAGGGGCAGGGCCTTCCAACACCGGGGAGCTGTTTTTT. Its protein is CASSRGAGPSNTGELFF.

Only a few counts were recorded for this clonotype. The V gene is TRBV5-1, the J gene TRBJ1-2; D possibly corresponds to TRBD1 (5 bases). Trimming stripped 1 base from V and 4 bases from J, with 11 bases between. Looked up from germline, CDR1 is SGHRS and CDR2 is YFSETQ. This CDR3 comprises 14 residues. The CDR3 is CASSLQGPSYGYTF. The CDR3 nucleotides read TGCGCCAGCAGCTTGCAGGGACCCTCCTATGGCTACACCTTC.